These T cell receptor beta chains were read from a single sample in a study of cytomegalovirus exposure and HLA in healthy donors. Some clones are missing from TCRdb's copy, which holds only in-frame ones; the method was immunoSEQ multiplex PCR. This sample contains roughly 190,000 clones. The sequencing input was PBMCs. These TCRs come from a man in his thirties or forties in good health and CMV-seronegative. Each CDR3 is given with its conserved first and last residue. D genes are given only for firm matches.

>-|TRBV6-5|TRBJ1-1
CASRSHYTHTEAFF
TGTGCCAGCAGGTCCCACTATACTCATACTGAAGCTTTCTTT
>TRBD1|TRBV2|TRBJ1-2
CASSFYGQGSGYTF
TGTGCCAGCAGTTTTTATGGACAGGGATCAGGCTACACCTTC
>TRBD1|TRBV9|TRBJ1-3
CASSVAQQGRFGGNTIYF
TGTGCCAGCAGCGTAGCCCAACAGGGGAGGTTTGGTGGAAACACCATATATTTT
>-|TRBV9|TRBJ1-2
CASSVEGEYGYTF
TGTGCCAGCAGCGTCGAGGGAGAGTATGGCTACACCTTC
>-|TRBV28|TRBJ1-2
CASSHAGYNYGYTF
TGTGCCAGCAGCCACGCGGGGTATAACTATGGCTACACCTTC
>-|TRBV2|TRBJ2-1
CALRLWGGPVNEQFF
TGTGCTTTACGACTCTGGGGGGGCCCGGTCAATGAGCAGTTCTTC
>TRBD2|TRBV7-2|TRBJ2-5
CASSRTSRWETQYF
TGTGCCAGCAGCCGGACTAGCCGTTGGGAGACCCAGTACTTC
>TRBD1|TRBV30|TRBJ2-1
CAWRETGGAGNEQFF
TGTGCCTGGAGAGAGACAGGGGGCGCGGGAAATGAGCAGTTCTTC
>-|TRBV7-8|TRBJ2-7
CASSLVETPGGDYEQYF
TGTGCCAGCAGCTTAGTGGAGACCCCCGGAGGGGACTACGAGCAGTACTTC
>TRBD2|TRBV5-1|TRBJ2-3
CASSPGQRRVAGGSTDTQYF
TGCGCCAGCAGCCCCGGACAGAGACGCGTAGCGGGAGGGTCCACAGATACGCAGTATTTT
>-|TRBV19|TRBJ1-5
CASTPRVYQPQHF
TGTGCCAGTACCCCCCGGGTCTATCAGCCCCAGCATTTT
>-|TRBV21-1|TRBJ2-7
CASSSKDNSYEQYF
TGTGCCAGCAGCTCCAAGGACAATTCCTACGAGCAGTACTTC
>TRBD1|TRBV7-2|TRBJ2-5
CASSSRTGQETQYF
TGTGCCAGCAGCTCACGGACAGGGCAGGAGACCCAGTACTTC
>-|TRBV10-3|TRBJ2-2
CAITKGAARATGELFF
TGTGCCATCACCAAAGGGGCTGCACGGGCCACCGGGGAGCTGTTTTTT
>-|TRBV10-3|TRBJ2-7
CAISGFSHEQYF
TGTGCCATCAGCGGGTTTTCACACGAGCAGTACTTC
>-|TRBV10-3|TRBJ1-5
CAISEYSISNQPQHF
TGTGCCATCAGTGAGTACTCAATTAGCAATCAGCCCCAGCATTTT
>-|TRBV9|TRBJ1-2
CASSVGGSAYGYTF
TGTGCCAGCAGCGTCGGAGGGTCCGCTTATGGCTACACCTTC
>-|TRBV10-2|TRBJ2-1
CASSFSLQGPGEQFF
TGCGCCAGCAGTTTTAGCCTACAGGGTCCGGGTGAGCAGTTCTTC
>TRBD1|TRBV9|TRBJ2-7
CASSVGTGVHEQYF
TGTGCCAGCAGCGTCGGGACAGGGGTGCACGAGCAGTACTTC
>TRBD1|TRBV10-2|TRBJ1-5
CASRLGTGGNQPQHF
TGCGCCAGCAGACTCGGGACAGGGGGTAATCAGCCCCAGCATTTT
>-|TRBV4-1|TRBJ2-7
CASSQDPDEQYF
TGCGCCAGCAGCCAAGATCCGGACGAGCAGTACTTC
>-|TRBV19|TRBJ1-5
CASSIGSGYQPQHF
TGTGCCAGTAGTATTGGGTCAGGGTATCAGCCCCAGCATTTT
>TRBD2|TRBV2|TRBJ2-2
CASSVEAGEYTGELFF
TGTGCCAGCAGTGTTGAGGCGGGAGAGTACACCGGGGAGCTGTTTTTT
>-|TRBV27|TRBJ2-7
CASSLRHLSYEQYF
TGTGCCAGCAGTTTAAGACACCTCTCCTACGAGCAGTACTTC
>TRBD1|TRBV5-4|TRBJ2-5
CASSLDLQGQETQYF
TGTGCCAGCAGCTTGGACTTACAGGGGCAAGAGACCCAGTACTTC
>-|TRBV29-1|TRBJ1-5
CSVGGGQGGYQPQHF
TGCAGCGTGGGGGGAGGTCAGGGAGGCTATCAGCCCCAGCATTTT
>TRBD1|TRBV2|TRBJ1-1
CASEKGVIQGGTEAFF
TGTGCCAGTGAGAAGGGCGTAATACAGGGGGGCACTGAAGCTTTCTTT
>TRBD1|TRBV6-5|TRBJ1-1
CAIGAGGAGGTEAFF
TGTGCCATAGGGGCAGGGGGTGCGGGGGGCACTGAAGCTTTCTTT
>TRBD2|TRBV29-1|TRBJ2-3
CSVDWTSGISSGSDTDTQYF
TGCAGCGTTGACTGGACTAGCGGGATTTCCTCAGGGTCAGACACAGATACGCAGTATTTT
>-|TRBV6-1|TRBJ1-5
CASSESFLLAREDQPQHF
TGTGCCAGCAGTGAATCTTTTTTATTAGCGAGGGAGGATCAGCCCCAGCATTTT
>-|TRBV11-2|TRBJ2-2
CASSPQTGLKTGELFF
TGTGCCAGCAGCCCGCAGACAGGCCTCAAAACCGGGGAGCTGTTTTTT
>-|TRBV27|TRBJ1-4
CASSLRGLNTNEKLFF
TGTGCCAGCAGTTTAAGGGGACTTAATACTAATGAAAAACTGTTTTTT
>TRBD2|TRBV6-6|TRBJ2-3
CASSYSKRGSTDTQYF
TGTGCCAGCAGTTACAGTAAGCGGGGGAGCACAGATACGCAGTATTTT
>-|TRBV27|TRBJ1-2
CASSLSRHYGYTF
TGTGCCAGCAGTTTGAGCAGGCACTATGGCTACACCTTC
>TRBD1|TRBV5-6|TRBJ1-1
CASSLARTGLNTEAFF
TGTGCCAGCAGCTTGGCGCGGACAGGGTTGAACACTGAAGCTTTCTTT
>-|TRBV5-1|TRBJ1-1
CASSLSGAKMNTEAFF
TGCGCCAGCAGCTTGTCAGGGGCCAAAATGAACACTGAAGCTTTCTTT
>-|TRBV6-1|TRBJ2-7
CASSLLGLVDEQYF
TGTGCCAGCAGTCTACTAGGGCTTGTCGACGAGCAGTACTTC
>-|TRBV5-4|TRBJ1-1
CASSSLTLNTEAFF
TGTGCCAGCAGCTCACTGACACTGAACACTGAAGCTTTCTTT
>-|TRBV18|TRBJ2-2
CASSPESGRVYVGELFF
TGTGCCAGCTCACCGGAATCGGGCAGGGTTTATGTCGGGGAGCTGTTTTTT
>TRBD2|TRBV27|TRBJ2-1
CASSLTSGSGNEQFF
TGTGCCAGCAGTTTAACTAGCGGGAGCGGCAATGAGCAGTTCTTC
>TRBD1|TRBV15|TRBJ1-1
CATSRGSNRGTEAFF
TGTGCCACCAGCAGAGGATCCAACAGGGGGACTGAAGCTTTCTTT
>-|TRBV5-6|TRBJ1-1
CASSLSRVWITEAFF
TGTGCCAGCAGCTTATCCCGGGTCTGGATCACTGAAGCTTTCTTT
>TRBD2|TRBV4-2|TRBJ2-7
CASSQDKRGRHSEQYF
TGTGCCAGCAGCCAAGATAAACGCGGGAGGCATAGCGAGCAGTACTTC
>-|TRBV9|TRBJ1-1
CASSVGGRPTEAFF
TGTGCCAGCAGCGTTGGTGGGCGCCCCACTGAAGCTTTCTTT